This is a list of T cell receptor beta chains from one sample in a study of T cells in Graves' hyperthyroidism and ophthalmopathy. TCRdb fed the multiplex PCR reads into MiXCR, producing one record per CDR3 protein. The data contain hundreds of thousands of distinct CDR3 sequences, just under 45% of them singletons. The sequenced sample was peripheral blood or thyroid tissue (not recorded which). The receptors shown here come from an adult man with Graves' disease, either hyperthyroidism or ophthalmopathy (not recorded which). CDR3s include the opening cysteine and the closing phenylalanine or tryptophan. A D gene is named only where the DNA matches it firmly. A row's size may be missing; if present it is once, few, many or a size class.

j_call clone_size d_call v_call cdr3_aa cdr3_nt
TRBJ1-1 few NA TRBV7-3 CASSLSGGAITEAFF TGTGCCAGCAGCTTATCCGGGGGGGCGATCACTGAAGCTTTCTTT
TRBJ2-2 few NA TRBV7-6 CASSLAFVPITGELFF TGTGCCAGCAGCTTAGCGTTCGTTCCAATTACCGGGGAGCTGTTTTTT
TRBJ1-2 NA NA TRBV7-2 CASSVDIGLSNYGYTF TGTGCCAGCAGCGTTGATATCGGCCTTTCTAACTATGGCTACACCTTC
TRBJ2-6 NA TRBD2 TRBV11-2 CASSLDLGGGGFAGANVLTF TGTGCCAGCAGCTTAGATCTGGGTGGGGGGGGATTCGCTGGGGCCAACGTCCTGACTTTC
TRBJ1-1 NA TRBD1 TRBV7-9 CASSLAGGTERPFF TGTGCCAGCAGCTTAGCCGGTGGGACAGAGAGACCTTTCTTT
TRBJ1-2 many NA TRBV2 CASRRGTPSYTF TGTGCCAGCAGACGGGGAACTCCTTCGTACACCTTC
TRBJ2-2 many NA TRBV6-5 CASSYGYTGELFF TGTGCCAGCAGTTACGGGTACACCGGGGAGCTGTTTTTT
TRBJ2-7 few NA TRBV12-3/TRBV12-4 CASRSTGRREQYF TGTGCCAGCAGGTCCACTGGGCGGCGTGAGCAGTACTTC
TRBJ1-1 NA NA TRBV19 CASSILGTLNTEAFF TGTGCCAGTAGTATACTGGGGACGTTGAACACTGAAGCTTTCTTT
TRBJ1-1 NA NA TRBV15 CATSRQRVNTEAFF TGTGCCACCAGCCGGCAAAGGGTGAACACTGAAGCTTTCTTT
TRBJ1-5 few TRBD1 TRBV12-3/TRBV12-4 CASSAPGQSFNQPQHF TGTGCCAGCAGTGCACCGGGACAGAGTTTTAATCAGCCCCAGCATTTT
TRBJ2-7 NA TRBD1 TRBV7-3 CASSPRRDRVYEQYF TGTGCCAGCAGTCCCCGTCGGGACAGGGTATACGAGCAGTACTTC
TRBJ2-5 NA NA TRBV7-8 CASSSMRLRTVGETQYF TGTGCCAGCAGCTCAATGAGGCTTAGGACCGTAGGGGAGACCCAGTACTTC
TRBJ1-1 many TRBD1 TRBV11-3 CASSSDRGTEAFF TGTGCCAGCAGCTCGGACAGGGGCACTGAAGCTTTCTTT
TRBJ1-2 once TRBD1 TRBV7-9 CASSQDRAEYGYTF TGTGCCAGCAGCCAGGACAGGGCGGAGTATGGCTACACCTTC
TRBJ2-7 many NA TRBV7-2 CASSLGGPREQYF TGTGCCAGCAGCTTAGGAGGGCCTCGCGAGCAGTACTTC
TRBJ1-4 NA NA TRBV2 CASSNRDVYEKLFF TGTGCCAGCAGTAATAGGGATGTATATGAAAAACTGTTTTTT
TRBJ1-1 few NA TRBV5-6 CASSWARWQGNTEAFF TGTGCCAGCAGCTGGGCCCGGTGGCAGGGAAACACTGAAGCTTTCTTT
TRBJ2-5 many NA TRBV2 CASSELETQYF TGTGCCAGCAGTGAACTAGAGACCCAGTACTTC
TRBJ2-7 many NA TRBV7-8 CASSLAGRDPYEQYF TGTGCCAGCAGCTTAGCGGGCAGGGATCCCTACGAGCAGTACTTC
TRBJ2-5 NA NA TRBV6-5 CASSQGSGSQETQYF TGTGCCAGCAGTCAGGGGTCGGGCTCCCAAGAGACCCAGTACTTC
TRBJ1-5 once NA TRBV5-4 CASSENRDPQHF TGTGCCAGCAGCGAAAACAGGGACCCCCAGCATTTT
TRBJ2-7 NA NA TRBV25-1 CASSFRGRAYEQYF TGTGCCAGCTCCTTCCGGGGCAGGGCCTACGAGCAGTACTTC
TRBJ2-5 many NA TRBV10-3 CAISGEYGTAEETQYF TGTGCCATCAGTGGAGAGTATGGGACTGCGGAGGAGACCCAGTACTTC
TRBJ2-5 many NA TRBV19 CASSMTQVQETQYF TGTGCCAGTAGTATGACACAGGTACAAGAGACCCAGTACTTC
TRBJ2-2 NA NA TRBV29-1 CSVVDGELFF TGCAGCGTAGTCGACGGGGAGCTGTTTTTT
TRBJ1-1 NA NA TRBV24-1 CATKGGPPGTEAFF TGTGCCACCAAAGGGGGGCCCCCGGGTACTGAAGCTTTCTTT
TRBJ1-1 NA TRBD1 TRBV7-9 CASSSYDDRGNTEAFF TGTGCCAGCAGCAGTTACGACGACAGGGGGAACACTGAAGCTTTCTTT
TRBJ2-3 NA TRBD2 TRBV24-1 CATSDLPGGEYTDTQYF TGTGCCACCAGTGATTTGCCCGGGGGGGAGTACACAGATACGCAGTATTTT
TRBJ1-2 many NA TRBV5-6 CASSLRGGTGYTF TGTGCCAGCAGCTTGCGCGGGGGAACTGGCTACACCTTC
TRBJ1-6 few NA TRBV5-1 CASSLVQSSYNSPLHF TGCGCCAGCAGCTTGGTTCAGAGCTCCTATAATTCACCCCTCCACTTT
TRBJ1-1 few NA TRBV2 CASSEAGGVMNTEAFF TGTGCCAGCAGTGAAGCGGGGGGTGTCATGAACACTGAAGCTTTCTTT
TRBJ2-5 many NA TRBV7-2 CASSTGGLLRGETQYF TGTGCCAGCAGCACCGGGGGGCTGTTAAGGGGGGAGACCCAGTACTTC
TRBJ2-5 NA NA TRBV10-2 CASSDLGSGEETQYF TGCGCCAGCAGTGATCTCGGATCCGGGGAGGAGACCCAGTACTTC
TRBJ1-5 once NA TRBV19 CASSLQGGHQHF TGTGCCAGTAGTCTTCAGGGCGGACATCAGCATTTT
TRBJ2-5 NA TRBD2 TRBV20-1 CSARGSGSGETQYF TGCAGTGCTCGGGGAAGCGGGAGTGGAGAGACCCAGTACTTC
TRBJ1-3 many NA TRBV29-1 CSAGQSGNTIYF TGCAGCGCGGGACAATCTGGAAACACCATATATTTT
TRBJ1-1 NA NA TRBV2 CASSEAPDGYTEAFF TGTGCCAGCAGTGAAGCTCCCGACGGCTACACTGAAGCTTTCTTT
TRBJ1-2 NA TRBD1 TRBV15 CATSGGTGAYGYTF TGTGCCACCAGCGGGGGGACAGGGGCTTATGGCTACACCTTC
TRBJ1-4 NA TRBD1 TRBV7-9 CASSPRQGRWGLFF TGTGCCAGCAGTCCGAGACAGGGGCGGTGGGGACTGTTTTTT
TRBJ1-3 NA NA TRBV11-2 CASSLDSLSGNTIYF TGTGCCAGCAGCTTGGACAGTCTCTCTGGAAACACCATATATTTT
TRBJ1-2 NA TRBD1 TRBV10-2 CASSESTGGSSPGYTF TGCGCCAGCAGTGAGTCGACAGGGGGCAGCTCCCCCGGCTACACCTTC
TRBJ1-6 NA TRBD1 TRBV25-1 CARQGNDNSPLHF TGTGCCAGACAGGGGAACGATAATTCACCCCTCCACTTT
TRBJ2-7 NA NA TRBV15 CATSNRDIGEQYF TGTGCCACCAGCAACCGGGACATAGGCGAGCAGTACTTC
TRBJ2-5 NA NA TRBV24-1 CATSSRVNQETQYF TGTGCCACCAGTAGCAGGGTGAACCAAGAGACCCAGTACTTC
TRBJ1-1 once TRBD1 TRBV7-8 CASSFRDSVLTEAFF TGTGCCAGCAGCTTCCGGGACAGCGTACTCACTGAAGCTTTCTTT
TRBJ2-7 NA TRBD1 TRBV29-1 CSVAGTVYEQYF TGCAGCGTTGCAGGGACAGTCTACGAGCAGTACTTC
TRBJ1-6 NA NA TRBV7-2 CASSLDIAYNSPLHF TGTGCCAGCAGCTTAGACATCGCGTATAATTCACCCCTCCACTTT
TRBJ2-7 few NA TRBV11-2 CASSLSVSEQYF TGTGCCAGCAGCTTATCGGTTTCCGAGCAGTACTTC
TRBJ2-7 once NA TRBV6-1 CASSVWREPKPGGSYEQYF TGTGCCAGCAGTGTCTGGCGGGAACCCAAACCTGGAGGCTCCTACGAGCAGTACTTC
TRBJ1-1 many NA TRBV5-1 CASSLGRRQNTEAFF TGCGCCAGCTCCCTGGGGCGGCGGCAGAACACTGAAGCTTTCTTT
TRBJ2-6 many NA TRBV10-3 CAISASGANVLTF TGTGCCATCAGCGCCTCTGGGGCCAACGTCCTGACTTTC
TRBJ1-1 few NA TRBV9 CASSVGGLAEAFF TGTGCCAGCAGCGTAGGAGGGTTAGCTGAAGCTTTCTTT
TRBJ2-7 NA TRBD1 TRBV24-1 CATSDVGTGEVDEQYF TGTGCCACCAGTGATGTCGGGACAGGGGAGGTCGACGAGCAGTACTTC